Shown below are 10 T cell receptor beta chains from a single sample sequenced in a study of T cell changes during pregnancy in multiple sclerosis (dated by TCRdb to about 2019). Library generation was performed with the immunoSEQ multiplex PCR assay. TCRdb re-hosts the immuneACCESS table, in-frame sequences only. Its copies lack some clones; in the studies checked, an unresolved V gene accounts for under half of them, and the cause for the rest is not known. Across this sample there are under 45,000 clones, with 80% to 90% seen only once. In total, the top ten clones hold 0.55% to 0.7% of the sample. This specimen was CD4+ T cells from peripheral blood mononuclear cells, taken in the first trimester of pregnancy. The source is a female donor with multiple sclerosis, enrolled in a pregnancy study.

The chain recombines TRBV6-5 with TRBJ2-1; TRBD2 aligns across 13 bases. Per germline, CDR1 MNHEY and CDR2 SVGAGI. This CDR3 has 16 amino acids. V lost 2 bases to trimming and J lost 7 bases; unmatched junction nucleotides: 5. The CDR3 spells CASSYQLAGGPNEQFF. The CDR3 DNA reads TGTGCCAGCAGTTACCAACTAGCGGGAGGGCCAAATGAGCAGTTCTTC.

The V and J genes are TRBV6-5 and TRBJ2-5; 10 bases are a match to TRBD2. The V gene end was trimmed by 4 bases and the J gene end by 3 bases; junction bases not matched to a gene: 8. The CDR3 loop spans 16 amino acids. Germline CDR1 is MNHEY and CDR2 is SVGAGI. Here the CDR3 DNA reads TGTGCCAGCAGTTCCAGGACTAGCGGAGGGAAAGAGACCCAGTACTTC. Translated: CASSSRTSGGKETQYF.

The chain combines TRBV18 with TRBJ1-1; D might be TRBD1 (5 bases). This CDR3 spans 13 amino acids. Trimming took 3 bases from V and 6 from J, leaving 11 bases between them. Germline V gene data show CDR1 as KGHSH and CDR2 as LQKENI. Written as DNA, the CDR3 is TGTGCCAGCTCACCCCTAAGGGGCGCTGAAGCTTTCTTT. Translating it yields CASSPLRGAEAFF.

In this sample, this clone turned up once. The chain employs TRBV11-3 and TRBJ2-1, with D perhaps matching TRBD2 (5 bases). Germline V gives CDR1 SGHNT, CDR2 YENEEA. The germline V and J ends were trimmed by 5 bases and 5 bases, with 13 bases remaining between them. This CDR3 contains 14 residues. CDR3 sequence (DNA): TGTGCCAGCAGCGCGAGGGTACAAAACAATGAGCAGTTCTTC. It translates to CASSARVQNNEQFF.

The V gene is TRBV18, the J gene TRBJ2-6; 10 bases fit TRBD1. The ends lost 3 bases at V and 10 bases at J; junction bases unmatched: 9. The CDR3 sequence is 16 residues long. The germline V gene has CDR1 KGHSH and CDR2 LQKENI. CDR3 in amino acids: CASSPLTGGGRNVLTF. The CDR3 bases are TGTGCCAGCTCACCTCTGACAGGGGGCGGAAGGAACGTCCTGACTTTC.

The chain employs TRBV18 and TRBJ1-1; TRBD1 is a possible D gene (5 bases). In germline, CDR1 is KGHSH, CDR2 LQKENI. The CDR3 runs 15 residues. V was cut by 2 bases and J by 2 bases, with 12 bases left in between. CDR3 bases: TGTGCCAGCTCACCAGTCAAGGGGCTAAACACTGAAGCTTTCTTT. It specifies CASSPVKGLNTEAFF.

In DNA form, the CDR3 reads TGCAGCGTTGTTGCGCAGGGACTCCAAGAGACCCAGTACTTC. Its protein is CSVVAQGLQETQYF. The chain joins TRBV29-1 to TRBJ2-5, with D possibly TRBD2 on 6 matching bases. Looked up from germline, CDR1 is SQVTM and CDR2 is ANQGSEA. The CDR3 contains 14 residues. With 4 bases removed from V and 1 base from J, the gap between germline ends came to 13 bases. Together with reference TRBV29-1 and TRBJ2-5, the CDR3 gives the full variable domain: SAVISQKPSRDICQRGTSLTIQCQVDSQVTMMFWYRQQPGQSLTLIATANQGSEATYESGFVIDKFPISRPNLTFSTLTVSNMSPEDSSIYLCSVVAQGLQETQYFGPGTRLLVL.

Written as DNA, the CDR3 is TGTGCCAGCAGTTTATCGCTACTAGCTCCGATCGAGCAGTACTTC. It encodes CASSLSLLAPIEQYF. This chain links TRBV27 with TRBJ2-7, with TRBD2 as a possible D gene (6 bases). The CDR3 extends over 15 amino acids. With 0 bases removed from V and 6 bases from J, the gap between germline ends came to 15 bases. Germline V lookup: CDR1 MNHEY, CDR2 SMNVEV (reference sequence).

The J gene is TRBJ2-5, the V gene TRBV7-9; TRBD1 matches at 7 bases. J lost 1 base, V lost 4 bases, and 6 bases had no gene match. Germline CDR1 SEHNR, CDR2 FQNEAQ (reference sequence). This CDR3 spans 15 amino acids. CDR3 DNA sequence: TGTGCCAGCAGCTGGGGGACAGTGCTCCAAGAGACCCAGTACTTC. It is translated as CASSWGTVLQETQYF.

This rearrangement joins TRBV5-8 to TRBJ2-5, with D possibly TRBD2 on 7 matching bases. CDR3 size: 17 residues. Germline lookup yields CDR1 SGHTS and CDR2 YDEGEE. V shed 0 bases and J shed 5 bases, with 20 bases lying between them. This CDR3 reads CASSLVVVGGAWETQYF. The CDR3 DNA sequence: TGTGCCAGCAGCTTGGTGGTCGTTGGGGGGGCTTGGGAGACCCAGTACTTC.